This TCR beta chain was profiled in a study of T cells after yellow fever vaccination. Findings and caveats of the study: Some clonotypes, a small share, were shared between CD4 and CD8 compartments. Once the booster was given, most primary-vaccination clones reappeared, at approximately 97% for CD4 and approximately 88% for CD8.

The TCR cDNA carried a universal primer site and UMIs from 5'RACE template switching. TCRdb used MiXCR to reprocess the 5' RACE reads, holding one entry per CDR3 protein. The sample holds approximately 300,000 distinct CDR3 sequences, 6.8% seen once. The table lists this clonotype with a few counts. As yet, its antigen is unknown. The CDR3 length is 17 residues. Trimming at V came to 2 bases and at J to 7 bases, leaving 12 bases not matched to a gene. Germline CDR1 and CDR2: LGHNA and YNFKEQ. The chain is built from TRBV4-2 and TRBJ2-3; the match to TRBD2 covers 10 bases. The TCR originated in a man between 18 and 29 years old who received the YFV17D yellow fever vaccine. This specimen consisted of PBMCs, obtained more than 40 days after the first yellow fever vaccination. In DNA form, the CDR3 reads TGTGCCAGCAGCCAATCCCGGTCCAGCGGGGGGGCAAATACGCAGTATTTT. Its translation: CASSQSRSSGGANTQYF.